This TCR beta chain was sequenced for a study of T-cell reconstitution after alpha-beta-depleted transplantation in children. Unique molecular identifiers were used to barcode this TCRbeta library. From the PCR reads, TCRdb called clonotypes with MiXCR, one entry per CDR3 protein. The sample includes 490,000 or so distinct CDR3 sequences, about an eighth seen only once; the top ten take around 6.1%. The CDR3 is 12 amino acids. V was pared by 6 bases and J by 8 bases, with 13 bases between. This clonotype was observed a few times. The TCR comes from a human donor who donated a stem cell graft to a child with combined immunodeficiency. The specimen was PBMCs from the stem cell graft donor, collected from the stem cell graft. The V call is TRBV12-3 or TRBV12-4, the J call TRBJ1-2; TRBD1 is a possible D gene (5 bases). This CDR3 is CASSPREGGYTF. The CDR3 nucleotides read TGTGCCAGCAGCCCCAGGGAAGGAGGCTACACCTTC.